The present entry profiles one TCR beta chain with its context. The antigen is not known. Libraries were prepared by immunoSEQ multiplex PCR; TCRdb keeps only in-frame clonotypes and omits some of them. The table has 70,000 or so clones, 90% to 95% seen once. This CDR3 comprises 16 residues. CDR1 and CDR2 (germline): LGHNA, YSLEER. V shed 0 bases and J shed 7 bases, with 13 bases lying between them. The sample comes from a study of cytomegalovirus exposure and HLA in healthy donors. Points from the study as a whole: Among TCR sequences, most were rare, though some public TCRs appeared in many donors. Confirmation in vitro established that a few CMV-associated chains were specific for CMV antigens.

This TCR was sampled from a woman under 30 in good health and CMV-seropositive. Sequencing used PBMCs. This sequence joins TRBV4-3 and TRBJ1-6, with D perhaps TRBD1 (5 bases). CDR3 sequence reads: CASSQDSAGGNSPLHF. The CDR3 DNA sequence: TGCGCCAGCAGCCAAGATTCCGCCGGGGGGAATTCACCCCTCCACTTT.